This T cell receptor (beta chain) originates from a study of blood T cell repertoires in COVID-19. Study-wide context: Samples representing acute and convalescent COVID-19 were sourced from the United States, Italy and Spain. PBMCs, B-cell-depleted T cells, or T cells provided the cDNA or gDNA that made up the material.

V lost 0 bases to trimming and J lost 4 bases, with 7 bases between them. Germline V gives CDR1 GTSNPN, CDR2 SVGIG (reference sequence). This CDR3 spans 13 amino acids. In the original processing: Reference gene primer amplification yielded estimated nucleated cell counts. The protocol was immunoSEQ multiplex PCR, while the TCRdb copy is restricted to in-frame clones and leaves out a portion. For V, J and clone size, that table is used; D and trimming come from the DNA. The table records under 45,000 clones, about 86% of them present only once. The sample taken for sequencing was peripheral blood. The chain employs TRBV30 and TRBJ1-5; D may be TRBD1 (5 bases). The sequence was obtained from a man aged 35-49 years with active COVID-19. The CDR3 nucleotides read TGTGCCTGGAGTGTACAGGTAAATCAGCCCCAGCATTTT. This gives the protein CAWSVQVNQPQHF.